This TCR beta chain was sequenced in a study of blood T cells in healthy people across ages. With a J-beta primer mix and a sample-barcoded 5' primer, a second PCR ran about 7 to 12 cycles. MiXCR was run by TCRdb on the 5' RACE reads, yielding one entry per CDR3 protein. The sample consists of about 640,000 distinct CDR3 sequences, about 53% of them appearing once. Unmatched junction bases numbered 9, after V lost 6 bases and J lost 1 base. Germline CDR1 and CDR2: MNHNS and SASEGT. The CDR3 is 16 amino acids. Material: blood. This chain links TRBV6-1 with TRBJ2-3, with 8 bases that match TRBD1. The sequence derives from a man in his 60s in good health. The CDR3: CASSETTGAGTDTQYF. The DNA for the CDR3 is TGTGCCAGCAGCGAGACGACAGGGGCAGGCACAGATACGCAGTATTTT.